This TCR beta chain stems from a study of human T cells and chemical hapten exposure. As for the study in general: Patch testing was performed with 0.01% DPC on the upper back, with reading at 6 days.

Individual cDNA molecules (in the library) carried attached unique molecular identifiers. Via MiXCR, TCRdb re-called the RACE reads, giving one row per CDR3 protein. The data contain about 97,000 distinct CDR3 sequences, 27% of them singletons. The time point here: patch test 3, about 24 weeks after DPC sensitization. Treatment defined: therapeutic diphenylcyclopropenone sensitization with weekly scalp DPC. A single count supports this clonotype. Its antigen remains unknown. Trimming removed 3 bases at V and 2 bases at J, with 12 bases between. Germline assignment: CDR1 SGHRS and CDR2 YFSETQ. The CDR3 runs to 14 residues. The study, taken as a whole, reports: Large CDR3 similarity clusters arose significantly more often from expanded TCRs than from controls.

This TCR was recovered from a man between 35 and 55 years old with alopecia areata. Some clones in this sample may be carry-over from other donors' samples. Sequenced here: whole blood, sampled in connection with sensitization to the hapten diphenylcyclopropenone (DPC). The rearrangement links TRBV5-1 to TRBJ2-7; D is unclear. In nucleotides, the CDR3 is TGCGCCAGCAGCTCTTGGGAACGCGCCTACGAGCAGTACTTC. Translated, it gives CASSSWERAYEQYF.